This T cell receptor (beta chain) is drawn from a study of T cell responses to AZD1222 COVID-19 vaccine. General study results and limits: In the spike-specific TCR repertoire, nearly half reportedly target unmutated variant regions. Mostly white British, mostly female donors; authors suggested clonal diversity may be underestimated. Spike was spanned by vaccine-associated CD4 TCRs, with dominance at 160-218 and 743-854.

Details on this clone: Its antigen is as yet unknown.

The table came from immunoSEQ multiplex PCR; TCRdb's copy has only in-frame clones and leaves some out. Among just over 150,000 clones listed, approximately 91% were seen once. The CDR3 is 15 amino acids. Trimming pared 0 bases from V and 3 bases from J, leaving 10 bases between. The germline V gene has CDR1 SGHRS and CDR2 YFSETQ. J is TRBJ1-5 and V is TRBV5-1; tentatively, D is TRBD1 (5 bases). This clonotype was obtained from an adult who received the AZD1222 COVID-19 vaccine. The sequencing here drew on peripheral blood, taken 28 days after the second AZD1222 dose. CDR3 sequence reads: CASSLEGRVNQPQHF. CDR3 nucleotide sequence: TGCGCCAGCAGCTTGGAGGGACGGGTCAATCAGCCCCAGCATTTT. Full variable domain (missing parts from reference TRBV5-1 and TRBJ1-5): KAGVTQTPRYLIKTRGQQVTLSCSPISGHRSVSWYQQTPGQGLQFLFEYFSETQRNKGNFPGRFSGRQFSNSRSEMNVSTLELGDSALYLCASSLEGRVNQPQHFGDGTRLSIL.